The 4 T cell receptor beta chains in this list originate from one sample, sequenced in a study of cytomegalovirus exposure and HLA in healthy donors. PCR employed 60 Vbeta and 13 Jbeta primers. Sequencing used immunoSEQ multiplex PCR; TCRdb keeps in-frame clones, though not all of them. The sample lists some 130,000 clones, around 76% occurring once. Sequenced material: PBMCs. These receptors were collected from a male donor in good health and CMV-seronegative.

This clone has only one observation. CDR3 sequence: CASSPEEYEKLFF. The CDR3, as DNA: TGTGCCAGCTCACCAGAGGAGTATGAAAAACTGTTTTTT. The V and J genes are TRBV18 and TRBJ1-4, with D uncertain. Germline V gene sequence: CDR1 KGHSH, CDR2 LQKENI. V was shortened by 2 bases and J by 6 bases, with 7 bases between the two germline ends. The CDR3 sequence is 13 residues long.

The gene calls are TRBV28 and TRBJ1-6; tentative D call: TRBD1 (5 bases). The CDR3 length is 16 residues. Per the germline V gene, CDR1 is MDHEN and CDR2 is SYDVKM. V was shortened by 4 bases and J by 4 bases, with 14 bases between the two germline ends. The CDR3 region has the DNA TGTGCCAGCAGTTCGGACACCTCCGGGTATAATTCACCCCTCCACTTT. Translation: CASSSDTSGYNSPLHF.

The gene calls are TRBV6-1 and TRBJ2-2; TRBD2 matches at 8 bases. The V gene end was trimmed by 6 bases and the J gene end by 2 bases; junction bases not matched to a gene: 5. CDR1 and CDR2 (germline): MNHNS, SASEGT. The CDR3 sequence is 15 residues long. CDR3 bases: TGTGCCAGCAGGGGACTAGGGGTTAACACCGGGGAGCTGTTTTTT. It translates to CASRGLGVNTGELFF.

This chain links TRBV7-2 with TRBJ2-1, with 7 bases fitting TRBD1. Trimming took 5 bases from V and 6 from J; bases not matched to a gene: 7. CDR1 and CDR2 (germline): SGHTA, FQGNSA. CDR3 length: 14 amino acids. The CDR3 bases are TGTGCCAGCAGCCAACAGGGGAGAGGCAATGAGCAGTTCTTC. Translating it yields CASSQQGRGNEQFF.